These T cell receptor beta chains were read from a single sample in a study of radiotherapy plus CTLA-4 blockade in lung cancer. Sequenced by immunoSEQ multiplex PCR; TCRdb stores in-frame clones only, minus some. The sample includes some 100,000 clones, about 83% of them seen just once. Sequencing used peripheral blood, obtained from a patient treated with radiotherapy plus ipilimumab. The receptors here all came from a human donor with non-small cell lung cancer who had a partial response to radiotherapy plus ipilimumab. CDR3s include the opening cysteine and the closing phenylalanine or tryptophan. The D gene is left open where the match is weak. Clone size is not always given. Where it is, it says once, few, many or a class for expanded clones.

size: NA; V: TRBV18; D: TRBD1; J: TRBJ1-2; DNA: TGTGCCAGCTCACCACCTAACAGGGGGTATGGCTACACCTTC; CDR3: CASSPPNRGYGYTF
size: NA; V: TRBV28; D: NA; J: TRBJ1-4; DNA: TGTGCCAGCAGTTCAGAAAAACTGTTTTTT; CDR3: CASSSEKLFF
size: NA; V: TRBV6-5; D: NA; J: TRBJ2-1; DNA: TGTGCCAGCAATTTACAGGGGGGGAAGTACAATGAGCAGTTCTTC; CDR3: CASNLQGGKYNEQFF
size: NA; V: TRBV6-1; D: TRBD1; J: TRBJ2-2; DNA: TGTGCCAGCAGTGAGACAGGGGGGGACACCGGGGAGCTGTTTTTT; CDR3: CASSETGGDTGELFF
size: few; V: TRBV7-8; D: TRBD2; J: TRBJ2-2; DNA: TGTGCCAGCAGCCCGAGGGCGGGAGGGGTCGGCGGGGAGCTGTTTTTT; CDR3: CASSPRAGGVGGELFF
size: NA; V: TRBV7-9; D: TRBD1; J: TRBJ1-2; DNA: TGTGCCAGCAGCGCATCGGGGGACAGGGGTGGCTACACCTTC; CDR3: CASSASGDRGGYTF
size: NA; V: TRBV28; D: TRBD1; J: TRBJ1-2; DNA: TGTGCCAGCAGTTCACCCCAGTACAGGGGAGGCTACACCTTC; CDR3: CASSSPQYRGGYTF
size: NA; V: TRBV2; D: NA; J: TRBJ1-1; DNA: TGTGCCAGCAGGGCCGGAGGGTTCATGAACACTGAAGCTTTCTTT; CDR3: CASRAGGFMNTEAFF
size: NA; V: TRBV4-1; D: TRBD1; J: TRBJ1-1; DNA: TGCGCCAGCAGCCAAACAGGGGAGGTGGCTGAAGCTTTCTTT; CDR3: CASSQTGEVAEAFF
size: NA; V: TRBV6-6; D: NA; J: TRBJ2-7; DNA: TGTGCCAGCAGTTACTCACGGGGGCAGTACTTC; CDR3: CASSYSRGQYF
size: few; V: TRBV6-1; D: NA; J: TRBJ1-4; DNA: TGTGCCAGCGGGGACATTCTGTTTTTT; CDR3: CASGDILFF
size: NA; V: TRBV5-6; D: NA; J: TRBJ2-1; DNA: TGTCCAGACGGCGGGACCGACTACAATGAGCAGTTCTTC; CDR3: CPDGGTDYNEQFF
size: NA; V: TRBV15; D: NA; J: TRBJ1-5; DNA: TGTGCCACCAGCAACTTGGGGGGGGGCAATCAGCCCCAGCATTTT; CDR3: CATSNLGGGNQPQHF
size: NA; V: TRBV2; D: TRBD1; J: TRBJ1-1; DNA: TGTGCCAGCAGCGGACCTCGGACAGGCGGGACTGAAGCTTTCTTT; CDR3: CASSGPRTGGTEAFF
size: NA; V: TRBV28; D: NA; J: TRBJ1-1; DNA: TGTGCCAGCAGTTCCCCCGGGGGGACTGAAGCTTTCTTT; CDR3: CASSSPGGTEAFF
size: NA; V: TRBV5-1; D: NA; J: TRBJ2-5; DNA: TGCGCCAGCACCCCAGGACTTGCGGCGTACCAAGAGACCCAGTACTTC; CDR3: CASTPGLAAYQETQYF
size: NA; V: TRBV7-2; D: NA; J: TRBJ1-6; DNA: TGTGCCAGCAGTCTCCAATCAGGGAAAAGAGATTCACCCCTCCACTTT; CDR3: CASSLQSGKRDSPLHF
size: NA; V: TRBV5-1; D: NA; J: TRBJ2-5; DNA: TGCGCCAGCAGCTTGGCCGGGAACGGCCAAGAGACCCAGTACTTC; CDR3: CASSLAGNGQETQYF
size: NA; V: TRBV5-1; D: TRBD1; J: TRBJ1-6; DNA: TGCGCCAGCAGCTTGGAGTGGGACAGGCCTAATTCACCCCTCCACTTT; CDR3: CASSLEWDRPNSPLHF
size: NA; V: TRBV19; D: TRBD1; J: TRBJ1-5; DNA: TGTGCCAGTAGTACCCTCAACAGGGGAGTGAGCAATCAGCCCCAGCATTTT; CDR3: CASSTLNRGVSNQPQHF
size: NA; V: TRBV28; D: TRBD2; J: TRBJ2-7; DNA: TGTGCCAGCAGTTTCCCTAGCGGGAACTACGAGCAGTACTTC; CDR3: CASSFPSGNYEQYF
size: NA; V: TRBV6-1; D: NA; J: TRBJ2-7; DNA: TGTGCCAGCAGTGAAGGTCTCTCCCCTTACGAGCAGTACTTC; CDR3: CASSEGLSPYEQYF
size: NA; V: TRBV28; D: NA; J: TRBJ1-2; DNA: TGTGCCAGTCAGGGGCTCACTCTCTATGGCTACACCTTC; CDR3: CASQGLTLYGYTF
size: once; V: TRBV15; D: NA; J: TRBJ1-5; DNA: TGTGCCACCAGCAGACTACAGGGAATTGGTAATCAGCCCCAGCATTTT; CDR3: CATSRLQGIGNQPQHF
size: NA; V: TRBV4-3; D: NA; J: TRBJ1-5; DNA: TGCGCCAGCAGCCAAGATCAGGGGCAGCCCCAGCATTTT; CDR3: CASSQDQGQPQHF
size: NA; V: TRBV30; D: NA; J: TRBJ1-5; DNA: TGTGCCTGGAGTAGGACAGATCAGCCCCAGCATTTT; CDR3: CAWSRTDQPQHF
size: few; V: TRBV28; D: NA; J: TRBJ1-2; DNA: TGTGCCAGCACGGGAGATGACTATGGCTACACCTTC; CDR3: CASTGDDYGYTF
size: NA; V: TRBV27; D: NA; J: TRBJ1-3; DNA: TGTGCCAGCAGTTTACGGGCAGGGCAAGGAAACACCATATATTTT; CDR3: CASSLRAGQGNTIYF
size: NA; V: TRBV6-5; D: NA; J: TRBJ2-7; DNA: TGTGCCAGCAGTTACCGGGGGACCCACGAGCAGTACTTC; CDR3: CASSYRGTHEQYF
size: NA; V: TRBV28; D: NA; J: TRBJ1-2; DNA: TGTGCCAGCAGGTCTAACCCGGACGGACTATTAGGCTACACCTTC; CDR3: CASRSNPDGLLGYTF
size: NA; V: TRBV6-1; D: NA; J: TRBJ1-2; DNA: TGTGCCAGCAGTCTCAGGGGCGAATCTGGCTACACCTTC; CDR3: CASSLRGESGYTF
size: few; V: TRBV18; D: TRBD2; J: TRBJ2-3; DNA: TGTGCCAGCTCACGAGCGAGCGGGAGTGGTGCGGATACGCAGTATTTT; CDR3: CASSRASGSGADTQYF
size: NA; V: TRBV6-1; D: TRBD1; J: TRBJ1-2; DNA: TGTGCCAGCAGTGTAACAGGGGATATCTCCAATGGCTACACCTTC; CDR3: CASSVTGDISNGYTF
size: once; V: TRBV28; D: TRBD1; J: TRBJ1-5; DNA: TGTGCCAGCAGTTTATACGCCGTAGGACAGGGAGGCTATCAGCCCCAGCATTTT; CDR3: CASSLYAVGQGGYQPQHF
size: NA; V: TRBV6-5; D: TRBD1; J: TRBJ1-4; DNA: TGTGCCAGCAGTGCGGGACAGTCGGCTAATGAAAAACTGTTTTTT; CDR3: CASSAGQSANEKLFF
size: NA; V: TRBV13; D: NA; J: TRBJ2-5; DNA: TGTGCCAGCAGCCGCCAGGGGTCTGGGACCCAGTACTTC; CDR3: CASSRQGSGTQYF
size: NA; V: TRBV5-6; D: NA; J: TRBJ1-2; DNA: TGTGCCAGCAGCCAGAGACAGCATAACTATGGCTACACCTTC; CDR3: CASSQRQHNYGYTF
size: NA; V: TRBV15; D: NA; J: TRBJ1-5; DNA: TGTGCCACCAGCAGAGGCAGGGTGGAAAATCAGCCCCAGCATTTT; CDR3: CATSRGRVENQPQHF
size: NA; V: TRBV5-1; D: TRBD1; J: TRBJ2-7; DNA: TGCGCCAGCAGCTTGGGGTGGGGACAGAACTACGAGCAGTACTTC; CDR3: CASSLGWGQNYEQYF
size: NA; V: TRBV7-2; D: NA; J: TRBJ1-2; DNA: TGTGCCAGCAGCTTCCGGGACACCTCCTATGGCTACACCTTC; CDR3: CASSFRDTSYGYTF
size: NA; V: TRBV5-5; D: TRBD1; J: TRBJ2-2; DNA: TGTGCCAGCAGCTTACAACAGGGGGCGCAGGTCGGGGAGCTGTTTTTT; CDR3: CASSLQQGAQVGELFF
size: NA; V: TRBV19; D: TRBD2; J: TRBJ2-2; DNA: TGTGCCAGTAACCCTAGCGGGAGATACACCGGGGAGCTGTTTTTT; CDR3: CASNPSGRYTGELFF
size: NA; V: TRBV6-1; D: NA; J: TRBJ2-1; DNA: TGTGCCAGCAGTTTCTGGACAGAAGACAATGAGCAGTTCTTC; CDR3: CASSFWTEDNEQFF
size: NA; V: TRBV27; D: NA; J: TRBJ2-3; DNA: TGTGCCAGCAGTTCACTAGGACAGATCACAGATACGCAGTATTTT; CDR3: CASSSLGQITDTQYF
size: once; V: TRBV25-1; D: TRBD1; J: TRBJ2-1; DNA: TGTGCCAGCAGTACACGGACAGGCCGGGCAAATGAGCAGTTCTTC; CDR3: CASSTRTGRANEQFF
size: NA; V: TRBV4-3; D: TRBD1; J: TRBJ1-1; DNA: TGCGCCAGCAGCCAAGATACAGGGGCGGGGAACACTGAAGCTTTCTTT; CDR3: CASSQDTGAGNTEAFF
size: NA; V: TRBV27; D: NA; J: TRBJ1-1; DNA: TGTGCCAGCAGCAGTACCGGGACAAATAACACTGAAGCTTTCTTT; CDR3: CASSSTGTNNTEAFF
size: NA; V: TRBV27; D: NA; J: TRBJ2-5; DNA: TGTGCCAGCAGTCCGCGAGGAGGGGAGACCCAGTACTTC; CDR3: CASSPRGGETQYF
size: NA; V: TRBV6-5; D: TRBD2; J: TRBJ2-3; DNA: TGTGCCAGCAGTTCCAAGCGGGAGCCAAGCACAGATACGCAGTATTTT; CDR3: CASSSKREPSTDTQYF
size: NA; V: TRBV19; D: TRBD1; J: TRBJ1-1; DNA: TGTGCCAGTAGTAAGGACAGGGACATGCGCATGAACACTGAAGCTTTCTTT; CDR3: CASSKDRDMRMNTEAFF
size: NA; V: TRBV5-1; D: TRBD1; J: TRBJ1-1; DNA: TGCGCCAGCAGCTGGGGACAGAGGGGCACTGAAGCTTTCTTT; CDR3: CASSWGQRGTEAFF
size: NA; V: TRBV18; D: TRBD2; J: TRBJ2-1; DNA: TGTGCCAGCTCACAGGGACTAGCGGGAGAAGTCGAGCAGTTCTTC; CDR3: CASSQGLAGEVEQFF
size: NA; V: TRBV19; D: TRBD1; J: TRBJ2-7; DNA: TGTGCCAGTAGTTCACAGGGGTGGTACGAGCAGTACTTC; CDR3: CASSSQGWYEQYF
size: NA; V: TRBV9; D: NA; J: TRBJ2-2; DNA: TGTGCCAGCAGCGTAGATGGCATCCAGACCGGGGAGCTGTTTTTT; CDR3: CASSVDGIQTGELFF
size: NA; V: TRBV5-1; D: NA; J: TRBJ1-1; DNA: TGCGCCAGCAGCCCCCGCGAGGGAGGTGTGGGCACTGAAGCTTTCTTT; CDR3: CASSPREGGVGTEAFF
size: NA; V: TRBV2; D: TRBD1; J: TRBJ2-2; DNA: TGTGCCAGCAGTGCAGAACAGGGGGGCGGGGAGCTGTTTTTT; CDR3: CASSAEQGGGELFF
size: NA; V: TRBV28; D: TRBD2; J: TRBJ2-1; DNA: TGTGCCAGCATCTCGATGGGACTAGCGAACAATGAGCAGTTCTTC; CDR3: CASISMGLANNEQFF
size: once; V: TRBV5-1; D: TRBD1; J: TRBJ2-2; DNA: TGCGCCAGCAGATACGGACAGGGGCGCACCGGGGAGCTGTTTTTT; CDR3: CASRYGQGRTGELFF
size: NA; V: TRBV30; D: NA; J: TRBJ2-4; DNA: TGTGCCTGGAGTGTCTCAGGAGCCAAAAACATTCAGTACTTC; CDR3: CAWSVSGAKNIQYF